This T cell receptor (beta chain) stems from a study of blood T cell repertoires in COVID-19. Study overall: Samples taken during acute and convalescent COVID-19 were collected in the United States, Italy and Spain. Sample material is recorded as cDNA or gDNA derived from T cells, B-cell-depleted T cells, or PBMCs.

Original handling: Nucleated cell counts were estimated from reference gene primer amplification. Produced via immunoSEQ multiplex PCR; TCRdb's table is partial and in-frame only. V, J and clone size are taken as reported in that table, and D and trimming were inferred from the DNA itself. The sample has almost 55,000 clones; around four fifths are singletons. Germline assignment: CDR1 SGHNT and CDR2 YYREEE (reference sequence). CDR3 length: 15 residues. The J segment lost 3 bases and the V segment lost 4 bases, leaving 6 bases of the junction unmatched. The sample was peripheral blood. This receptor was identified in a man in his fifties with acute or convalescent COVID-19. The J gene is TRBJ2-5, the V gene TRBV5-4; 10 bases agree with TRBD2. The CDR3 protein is CASSLTGTSEETQYF. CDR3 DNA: TGTGCCAGCAGCCTCACCGGGACTAGCGAAGAGACCCAGTACTTC.